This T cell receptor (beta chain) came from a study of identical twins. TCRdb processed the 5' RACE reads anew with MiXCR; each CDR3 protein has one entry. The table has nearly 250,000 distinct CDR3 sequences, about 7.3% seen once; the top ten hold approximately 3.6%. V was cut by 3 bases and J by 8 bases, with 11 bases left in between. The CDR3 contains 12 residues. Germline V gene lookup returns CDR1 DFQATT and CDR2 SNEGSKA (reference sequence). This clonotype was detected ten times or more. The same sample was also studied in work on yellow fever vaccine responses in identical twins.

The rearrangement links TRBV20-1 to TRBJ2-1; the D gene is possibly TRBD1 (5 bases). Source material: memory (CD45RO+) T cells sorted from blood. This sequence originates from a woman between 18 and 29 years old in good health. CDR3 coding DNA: TGCAGTGCTAGCACCTGGGGCGATGAGCAGTTCTTC. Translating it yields CSASTWGDEQFF.